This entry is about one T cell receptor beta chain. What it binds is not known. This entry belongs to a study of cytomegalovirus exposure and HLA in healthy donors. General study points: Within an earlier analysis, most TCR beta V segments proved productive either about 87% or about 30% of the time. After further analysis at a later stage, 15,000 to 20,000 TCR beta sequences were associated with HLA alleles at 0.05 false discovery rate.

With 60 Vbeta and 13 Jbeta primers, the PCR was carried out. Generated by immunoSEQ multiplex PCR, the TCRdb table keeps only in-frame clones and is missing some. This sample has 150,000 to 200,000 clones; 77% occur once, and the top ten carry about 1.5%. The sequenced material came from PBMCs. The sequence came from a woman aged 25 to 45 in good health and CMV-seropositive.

The CDR3 loop is CASKSSGHNNEQFF. CDR3 sequence (DNA): TGTGCCAGCAAGTCTAGCGGGCACAACAATGAGCAGTTCTTC. J is TRBJ2-1 and V is TRBV7-2; 8 positions match TRBD2. The ends lost 7 bases at V and 5 bases at J; junction bases unmatched: 7. The CDR3 has 14 residues. CDR1 is SGHTA, CDR2 FQGNSA, per germline.